Presented here are 24 T cell receptor beta chains from one specimen sequenced in a study of blood T cell repertoires in COVID-19. Here immunoSEQ multiplex PCR was the method, and the copy in TCRdb shows in-frame clones only, minus some. Among around 340,000 clones, 86% were seen once, and the ten largest hold just over 7%. Sequenced: peripheral blood. The receptors were gathered from a woman between 55 and 75 years old with COVID-19, enrolled during active disease.

The chain combines TRBV7-2 with TRBJ1-2; 8 nucleotides match TRBD1. CDR3 length: 13 amino acids. V gave up 3 bases and J gave up 6 bases; unmatched junction bases: 3. Germline CDR1 reads SGHTA; CDR2 reads FQGNSA. CDR3 DNA: TGTGCCAGCAGCTTGGGACAGGTCAATGGCTACACCTTC. Its protein product is CASSLGQVNGYTF.

This clone was observed a handful of times. V gene TRBV5-1 combines with J gene TRBJ1-1; D gene ambiguous. Germline CDR1 SGHRS, CDR2 YFSETQ. The CDR3 is 15 amino acids. V was trimmed by 0 bases and J by 3 bases, leaving 12 bases between them. The CDR3 reads CASSLVIGGDTEAFF. CDR3 bases: TGCGCCAGCAGCTTGGTTATAGGCGGCGACACTGAAGCTTTCTTT.

The V call is TRBV7-6, the J call TRBJ1-5; TRBD1 aligns across 7 bases. Germline V gene data show CDR1 as SGHVS and CDR2 as FNYEAQ. The V and J ends lost 5 bases and 6 bases, in that order; junction bases with no gene match: 7. This CDR3 has 14 residues. The CDR3 DNA follows: TGTGCCAGCAGCACCCGAGGGGGCAGTCAGCCCCAGCATTTT. The encoded protein is CASSTRGGSQPQHF. The full variable domain, in which reference TRBV7-6 and TRBJ1-5 provide the parts outside the CDR3, is GAGVSQSPRYKVTKRGQDVALRCDPISGHVSLYWYRQALGQGPEFLTYFNYEAQQDKSGLPNDRFSAERPEGSISTLTIQRTEQRDSAMYRCASSTRGGSQPQHFGDGTRLSIL.

Only one count was recorded for this clone. The J gene is TRBJ2-5, the V gene TRBV7-2, with 8 bases identical to TRBD2. The length of the CDR3 is 14 residues. The ends lost 0 bases at V and 5 bases at J; junction bases unmatched: 2. CDR1 is SGHTA, CDR2 FQGNSA, per germline. The CDR3, as DNA: TGTGCCAGCAGCTTAGCTAGCGGGACGGAGACCCAGTACTTC. This translates into CASSLASGTETQYF.

This clone was seen just once. The chain couples TRBV7-2 to TRBJ1-6; no firm D call. Germline V gene lookup returns CDR1 SGHTA and CDR2 FQGNSA. Trimming took off 8 bases at V and 8 bases at J, with 7 bases between the two ends. This CDR3 comprises 11 residues. The CDR3 region has the DNA TGTGCCAGCCGGTTCGATTCACCCCTCCACTTT. It yields the protein CASRFDSPLHF. The full variable domain, its missing parts supplied by reference TRBV7-2 and TRBJ1-6, is GAGVSQSPSNKVTEKGKDVELRCDPISGHTALYWYRQSLGQGLEFLIYFQGNSAPDKSGLPSDRFSAERTGGSVSTLTIQRTQQEDSAVYLCASRFDSPLHFGNGTRLTVT.

The chain employs TRBV29-1 and TRBJ2-1, with unresolved D. The CDR3 sequence is 21 residues long. Trimming took 7 bases from V and 0 from J, leaving 34 bases between them. CDR1 and CDR2 from the germline V gene are SQVTM and ANQGSEA. This chain's CDR3 is CSAILSPEDGASQFSYNEQFF. Here the CDR3 DNA reads TGCAGCGCTATCCTATCCCCGGAAGACGGAGCCTCGCAATTCTCCTACAATGAGCAGTTCTTC.

The rearrangement uses TRBV3-1 (or the pseudogene TRBV3-2) and TRBJ2-2; D is ambiguous. CDR3 length: 16 residues. CDR1 LGHDT and CDR2 YNNKEL come from the germline V gene (reference sequence). V dropped 5 bases and J dropped 2 bases, with 15 bases sitting between them. CDR3 in DNA: TGTGCCAGCAGCACCGACTTCGCCCCCAACACCGGGGAGCTGTTTTTT. Encoded protein: CASSTDFAPNTGELFF.

The chain carries TRBV5-4 and TRBJ2-3; 9 nucleotides align to TRBD1. Germline trimming cut 7 bases from V and 8 bases from J; bases unmatched to any gene: 11. The CDR3 length is 14 residues. Germline V CDR1 and CDR2: SGHNT, YYREEE (reference sequence). CDR3 loop: CASENRGPRGTQYF. Written as DNA, the CDR3 is TGTGCCAGCGAAAACAGGGGGCCCCGGGGTACGCAGTATTTT.

This clone was seen only a few times. The chain is built from TRBV27 and TRBJ2-2; 7 bases line up with TRBD1. This CDR3 has 15 amino acids. J was trimmed by 4 bases and V by 3 bases; bases with no gene match: 5. Germline V gives CDR1 MNHEY, CDR2 SMNVEV (reference sequence). CDR3: CASSFSPGGTGELFF. The DNA for the CDR3 is TGTGCCAGCAGTTTTTCCCCAGGGGGCACCGGGGAGCTGTTTTTT.

The J gene is TRBJ1-2, the V gene TRBV4-3, with D possibly being TRBD1 (6 bases). The CDR3 contains 17 residues. Between the trimmed V and J ends, which lost 4 bases and 4 bases, there was a span of 22 bases. Germline V CDR1 and CDR2: LGHNA, YSLEER. CDR3: CASSLVPETGRFYGYTF. For the CDR3, the DNA is TGCGCCAGCAGCCTGGTGCCGGAGACAGGCCGCTTCTATGGCTACACCTTC.

The chain couples TRBV19 to TRBJ1-2; possibly TRBD1 for D (6 bases). The germline V gene encodes CDR1 LNHDA and CDR2 SQIVND (reference sequence). V was pared by 5 bases and J by 3 bases, with 16 bases between. This CDR3 has 15 amino acids. CDR3 coding DNA: TGTGCCAGTAGTCTGGTGGGGGGGCCGGACTATGGCTACACCTTC. It specifies CASSLVGGPDYGYTF.

The V and J genes are TRBV10-3 and TRBJ2-1; TRBD1 matches 8 bases. V gave up 4 bases and J gave up 5 bases; unmatched junction bases: 10. The germline V gene has CDR1 ENHRY and CDR2 SYGVKD. This CDR3 comprises 16 residues. CDR3 DNA: TGTGCCATCAGTGGTGTTAGACAGGGGATTCACAATGAGCAGTTCTTC. Translating gives CAISGVRQGIHNEQFF.

The sample holds many counts of this clone. The V gene is TRBV29-1, the J gene TRBJ2-5; 13 bases are shared with TRBD2. This CDR3 has 14 residues. V was clipped by 4 bases and J by 2 bases; unmatched bases: 1. CDR1 is SQVTM, CDR2 ANQGSEA, per germline. The CDR3 here is CSVGTSGGQETQYF. The CDR3 DNA sequence: TGCAGCGTTGGGACTAGCGGGGGTCAAGAGACCCAGTACTTC.

The chain employs TRBV6-6 and TRBJ1-5; 7 nucleotides agree with TRBD1. With V trimmed by 8 bases and J by 5 bases, 9 bases remained unmatched. Germline V gene data show CDR1 as MNHNY and CDR2 as SVGAGI (reference sequence). There are 14 residues in the CDR3. CDR3 in amino acids: CASYGDRDYQPQHF. The CDR3 DNA sequence: TGTGCCAGCTACGGCGACAGGGACTATCAGCCCCAGCATTTT.

For this clone: The junction shows a germline mismatch at one end, possibly a read error. V and J are TRBV28 and TRBJ2-3; 9 bases align to TRBD2. CDR1 is MDHEN and CDR2 is SYDVKM in the germline V gene. The CDR3 totals 14 residues. The CDR3 DNA follows: TGTGCCACCGCGGTGGGGACTAGCAGAGATACGCAGTATTTT. Protein sequence: CATAVGTSRDTQYF.

V usage is TRBV6-5 and J usage is TRBJ2-2; D is possibly TRBD1 (6 bases). Trimming cost V 4 bases and J 7 bases, with 19 bases left between them. The CDR3 extends over 16 amino acids. Germline CDR1 is MNHEY and CDR2 is SVGAGI. The CDR3 nucleotides read TGTGCCAGCAGTTTAGGATTCGGGACATCAATCGGGGAGCTGTTTTTT. It encodes CASSLGFGTSIGELFF.

This chain uses TRBV27 with TRBJ1-3; 8 bases align to TRBD1. Germline trimming cut 7 bases from V and 7 bases from J; bases unmatched to any gene: 12. CDR1 is MNHEY, CDR2 SMNVEV, per germline (reference sequence). This CDR3 comprises 15 residues. The CDR3 DNA is TGTGCCAGCACTCTCGGAGGGGGGACAGGCAACACCATATATTTT. Protein sequence: CASTLGGGTGNTIYF.

The rearrangement links TRBV9 to TRBJ1-2, with 10 bases aligning to TRBD1. The V gene's germline CDR1 is SGDLS and CDR2 YYNGEE. The CDR3 loop spans 13 amino acids. J lost 7 bases, V lost 7 bases, and 7 bases had no gene match. The CDR3 loop is CASEGQGGSGYTF. As DNA, the CDR3 is TGTGCCAGCGAAGGACAGGGGGGTAGTGGCTACACCTTC.

For the CDR3, the DNA is TGTGCCAGCAGCCCTTTGGACAATAGCAATCAGCCCCAGCATTTT. Amino acids: CASSPLDNSNQPQHF. The chain carries TRBV9 and TRBJ1-5, with D possibly matching TRBD1 (5 bases). V dropped 4 bases and J dropped 0 bases, with 11 bases sitting between them. CDR3 length equals 15 residues. Germline V lookup: CDR1 SGDLS, CDR2 YYNGEE.

The rearrangement links TRBV6-5 to TRBJ1-1; 10 bases map to TRBD1. Germline assignment: CDR1 MNHEY and CDR2 SVGAGI. This CDR3 is built from 14 residues. Trimming removed 6 bases from V and 4 bases from J; junction bases left unmatched: 5. The CDR3: CASRSGQGFTEAFF. The CDR3 DNA sequence: TGTGCCAGCAGGTCGGGACAGGGGTTCACTGAAGCTTTCTTT.

This clone was detected a few times. The V gene is TRBV18, the J gene TRBJ2-7; D is unclear. Germline CDR1 is KGHSH and CDR2 is LQKENI. This CDR3 has 15 amino acids. V was cut by 0 bases and J by 5 bases, with 14 bases left in between. The CDR3 region has the DNA TGTGCCAGCTCACCACCGTTGCGCGATATCCACGAGCAGTACTTC. It translates to CASSPPLRDIHEQYF.

V gene TRBV20-1 combines with J gene TRBJ1-5; 8 nucleotides line up with TRBD1. The J segment lost 1 base and the V segment lost 3 bases, leaving 5 bases of the junction unmatched. Looked up from germline, CDR1 is DFQATT and CDR2 is SNEGSKA (reference sequence). This CDR3 region has 15 residues. CDR3 in amino acids: CSASRAGGSNQPQHF. CDR3 sequence (DNA): TGCAGTGCTAGTCGGGCAGGGGGCAGCAATCAGCCCCAGCATTTT.

The chain recombines TRBV5-5 with TRBJ2-5; a weak D match, TRBD2 (6 bases). The CDR3 covers 14 residues. V shed 2 bases and J shed 0 bases, with 8 bases lying between them. Germline CDR1 SGHKS, CDR2 YYEKEE (reference sequence). Here the CDR3 reads CASSLGDYQETQYF. The CDR3 coding sequence is TGTGCCAGCAGCTTAGGGGACTACCAAGAGACCCAGTACTTC.

This CDR3 reads CASSLEVRGQDEQFF. The CDR3 DNA reads as TGTGCCAGCAGCTTAGAGGTTAGGGGGCAAGATGAGCAGTTCTTC. This chain joins TRBV7-6 and TRBJ2-1; 7 bases are shared with TRBD1. Germline V gives CDR1 SGHVS, CDR2 FNYEAQ. Germline trimming cut 1 base from V and 8 bases from J; bases unmatched to any gene: 8. This CDR3 is 15 amino acids long.